This TCR beta chain was documented in a study of vaccination effects on CD4 cells after COVID-19. For the study at large: Two doses of either BNT162b2 or mRNA-1273 were given to each participant.

Study-wide points: Among infection- and vaccine-induced clones, marked clonal contraction occurred late after vaccination. Recruitment yielded few convalescent patients, and the study had no early post-infection timepoints.

With the ViraFEST assay, the study expanded antigen-specific CD4+ T cells using viral peptide pools, then sequenced them. Researchers isolated CD4+ T cells once approximately eleven days of culture had elapsed. The vaccine recipients had no prior SARS-CoV-2 infection, with negative nucleocapsid antibodies. Measured with immunoSEQ multiplex PCR; TCRdb has only the in-frame clones, and not every one. Of about 43,000 clones in the sample, around 77% were seen once. As concerns this clone: The target antigen is unknown.

The germline gives CDR1 LGHNA, CDR2 YSLEER. Germline trimming cut 1 base from V and 5 bases from J; bases unmatched to any gene: 6. This CDR3 spans 15 amino acids. The rearrangement links TRBV4-3 to TRBJ1-1, with 8 bases identical to TRBD1. This sequence originates from a human donor who received a COVID-19 vaccine. The source was CD4+ T cells from PBMCs cultured with SARS-CoV-2 spike peptides, collected before COVID-19 vaccination. The CDR3 coding sequence is TGCGCCAGCAGCCAAGCGGGGACAGGTCAAACTGAAGCTTTCTTT. Its protein is CASSQAGTGQTEAFF.